The clone carrying this T cell receptor (beta chain) was seen more than once but under ten times. Its antigen is not known. The data were obtained in a study of identical twins. The CDR3 sequence is 21 residues long. General observations from the study: Insertions ran lower in abundant cord blood beta clonotypes, though not in memory repertoires. Sharing of beta out-of-frame sequences by twins showed a weaker excess. The models gave estimates that fell short of the out-of-frame TCR alpha sharing seen in monozygotic twins.

Unique molecular identifiers were present on the cDNA, and a universal primer site came from template switching. TCRdb called the 5' RACE reads again in MiXCR, with one record for every CDR3 protein. The sample holds some 600,000 distinct CDR3 sequences; about 7% are singletons and the top ten take around 1.6%. The data were also submitted as part of a second study, on yellow fever vaccine responses in identical twins.

Sequenced input: PBMCs. The chain uses TRBV21-1 and TRBJ1-3; the D call in the table, TRBD1, was not verified against the DNA. TRBV21-1 is a pseudogene segment. The source of this sequence is a woman aged 18-29 years in good health. CDR3 loop: CASSKVTGSPHTWSSGNTIYF. The DNA of the CDR3 is TGTGCCAGCAGCAAAGTGACAGGGTCCCCCCACACGTGGAGCTCTGGAAACACCATATATTTT.